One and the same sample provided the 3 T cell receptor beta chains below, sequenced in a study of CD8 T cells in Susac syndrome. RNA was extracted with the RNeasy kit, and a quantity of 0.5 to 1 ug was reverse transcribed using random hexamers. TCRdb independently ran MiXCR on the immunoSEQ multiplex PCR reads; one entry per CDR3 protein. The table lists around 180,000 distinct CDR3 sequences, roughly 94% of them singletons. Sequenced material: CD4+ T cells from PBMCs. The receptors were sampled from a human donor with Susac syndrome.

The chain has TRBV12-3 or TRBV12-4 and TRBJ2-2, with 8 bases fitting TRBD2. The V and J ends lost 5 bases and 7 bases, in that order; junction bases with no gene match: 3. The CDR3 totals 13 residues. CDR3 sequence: CASSRGGIGELFF. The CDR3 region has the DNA TGTGCCAGCAGTCGGGGGGGCATCGGGGAGCTGTTTTTT.

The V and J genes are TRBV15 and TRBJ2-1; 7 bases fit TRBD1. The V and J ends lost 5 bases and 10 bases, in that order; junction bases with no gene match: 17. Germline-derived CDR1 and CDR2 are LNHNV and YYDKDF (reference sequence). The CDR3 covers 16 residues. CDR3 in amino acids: CATSGRTGKGFNEQFF. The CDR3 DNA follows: TGTGCCACCAGCGGCCGGACAGGAAAGGGTTTCAACGAGCAGTTCTTC.

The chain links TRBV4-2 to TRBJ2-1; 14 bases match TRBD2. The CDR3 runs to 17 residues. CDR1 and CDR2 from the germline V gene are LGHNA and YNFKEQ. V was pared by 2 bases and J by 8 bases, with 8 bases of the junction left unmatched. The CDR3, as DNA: TGTGCCAGCAGCCAACTATCCGGGACTAGCGGGAGCGATGAGCAGTTCTTC. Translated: CASSQLSGTSGSDEQFF.